This T cell receptor (beta chain) was obtained from a study of PD-1 blockade in classical Hodgkin lymphoma. Described time point: cycle 4 day 1 (C4D1), after 6 weeks of nivolumab. Every patient had relapsed following autologous stem cell transplantation, and cohorts differed in brentuximab vedotin exposure. Method: immunoSEQ multiplex PCR; TCRdb's copy keeps in-frame clones and lacks some. Of tens of thousands of clones in the sample, around 80% are singletons; the top ten hold 9.4%. On this clone itself: Its antigen is still unknown.

Study results and caveats: Newly diagnosed patients had diversity similar to the baseline diversity of complete responders. The causes of the repertoire differences, possibly disease activity or prior therapy, remain undefined.

The CDR3 is made up of 15 amino acids. Germline V gene sequence: CDR1 MNHEY, CDR2 SVGAGI. The germline V and J ends were trimmed by 2 bases and 4 bases, with 14 bases remaining between them. The gene calls are TRBV6-5 and TRBJ1-1; a weak D match, TRBD1 (5 bases). This sequence originates from a human donor with classical Hodgkin lymphoma. The sequenced sample was peripheral blood mononuclear cells (PBMCs), obtained before the fourth cycle of nivolumab. The CDR3 DNA reads as TGTGCCAGCAGTTACGGGGGGAGGGTGAGCACTGAAGCTTTCTTT. Translating gives CASSYGGRVSTEAFF.